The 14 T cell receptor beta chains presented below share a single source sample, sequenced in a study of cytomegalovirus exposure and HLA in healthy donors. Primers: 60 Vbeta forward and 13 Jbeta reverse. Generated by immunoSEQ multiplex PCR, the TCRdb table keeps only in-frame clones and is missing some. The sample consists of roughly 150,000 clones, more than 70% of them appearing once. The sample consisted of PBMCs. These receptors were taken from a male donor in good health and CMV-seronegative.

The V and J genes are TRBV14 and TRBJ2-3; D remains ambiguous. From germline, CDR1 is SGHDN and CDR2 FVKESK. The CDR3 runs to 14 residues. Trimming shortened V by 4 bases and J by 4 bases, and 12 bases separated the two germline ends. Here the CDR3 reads CASSLSLYADTQYF. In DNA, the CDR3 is TGTGCCAGCAGCCTGAGTCTCTACGCAGATACGCAGTATTTT.

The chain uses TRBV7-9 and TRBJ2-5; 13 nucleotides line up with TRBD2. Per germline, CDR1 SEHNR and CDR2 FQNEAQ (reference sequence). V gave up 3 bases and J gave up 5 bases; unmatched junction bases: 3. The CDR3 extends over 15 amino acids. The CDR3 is CASSLTSGRLETQYF. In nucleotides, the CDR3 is TGTGCCAGCAGCTTGACTAGCGGGAGGCTGGAGACCCAGTACTTC. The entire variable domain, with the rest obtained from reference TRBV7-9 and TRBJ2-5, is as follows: DTGVSQNPRHKITKRGQNVTFRCDPISEHNRLYWYRQTLGQGPEFLTYFQNEAQLEKSRLLSDRFSAERPKGSFSTLEIQRTEQGDSAMYLCASSLTSGRLETQYFGPGTRLLVL.

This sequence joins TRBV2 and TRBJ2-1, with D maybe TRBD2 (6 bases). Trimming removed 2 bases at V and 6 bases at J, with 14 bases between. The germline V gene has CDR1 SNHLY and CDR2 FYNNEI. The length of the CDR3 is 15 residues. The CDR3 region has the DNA TGTGCCAGCAGTGAAACGCGGGACGGATGCAATGAGCAGTTCTTC. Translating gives CASSETRDGCNEQFF.

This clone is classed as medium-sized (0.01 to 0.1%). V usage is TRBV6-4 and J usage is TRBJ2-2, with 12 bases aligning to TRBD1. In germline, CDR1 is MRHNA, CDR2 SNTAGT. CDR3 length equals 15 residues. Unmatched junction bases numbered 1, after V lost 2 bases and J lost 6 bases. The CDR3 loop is CASSDGTGGAGELFF. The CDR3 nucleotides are TGTGCCAGCAGTGACGGGACAGGGGGCGCCGGGGAGCTGTTTTTT.

The chain's CDR3 is CASSLEPGGVNQPQHF. The CDR3 bases are TGCGCCAGCAGCTTGGAGCCCGGGGGAGTCAATCAGCCCCAGCATTTT. J is TRBJ1-5 and V is TRBV5-1; D possibly corresponds to TRBD1 (5 bases). Germline CDR1 and CDR2: SGHRS and YFSETQ. This CDR3 spans 16 amino acids. V dropped 0 bases and J dropped 3 bases, with 13 bases sitting between them.

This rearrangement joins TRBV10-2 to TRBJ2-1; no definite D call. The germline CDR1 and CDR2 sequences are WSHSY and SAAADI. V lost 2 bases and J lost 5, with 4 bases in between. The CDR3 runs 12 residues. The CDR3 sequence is CASSEGNNEQFF. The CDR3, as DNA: TGCGCCAGCAGTGAGGGCAACAATGAGCAGTTCTTC.

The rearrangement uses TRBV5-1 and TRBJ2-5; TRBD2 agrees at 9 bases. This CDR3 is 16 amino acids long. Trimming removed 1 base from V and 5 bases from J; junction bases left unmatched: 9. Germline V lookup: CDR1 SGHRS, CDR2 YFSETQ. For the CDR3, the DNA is TGCGCCAGCAGCTTGAAATTTAGCGGGGGAGGGGAGACCCAGTACTTC. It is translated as CASSLKFSGGGETQYF. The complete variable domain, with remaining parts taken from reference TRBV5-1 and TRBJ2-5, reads KAGVTQTPRYLIKTRGQQVTLSCSPISGHRSVSWYQQTPGQGLQFLFEYFSETQRNKGNFPGRFSGRQFSNSRSEMNVSTLELGDSALYLCASSLKFSGGGETQYFGPGTRLLVL.

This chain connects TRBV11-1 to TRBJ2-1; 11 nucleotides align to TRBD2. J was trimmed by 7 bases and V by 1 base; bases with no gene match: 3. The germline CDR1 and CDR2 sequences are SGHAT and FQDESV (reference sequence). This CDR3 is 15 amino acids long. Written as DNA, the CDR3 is TGTGCCAGCAGCTTAGTTCGGACTAGCGGGAATGAGCAGTTCTTC. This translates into CASSLVRTSGNEQFF.

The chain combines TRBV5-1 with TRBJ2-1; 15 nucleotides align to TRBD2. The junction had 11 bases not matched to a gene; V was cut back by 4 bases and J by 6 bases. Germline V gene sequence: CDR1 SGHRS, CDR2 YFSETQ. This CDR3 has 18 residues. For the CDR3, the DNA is TGCGCCAGCAGCCCGGAGGGGACTAGCGGGAGGAGCCCCAATGAGCAGTTCTTC. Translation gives CASSPEGTSGRSPNEQFF.

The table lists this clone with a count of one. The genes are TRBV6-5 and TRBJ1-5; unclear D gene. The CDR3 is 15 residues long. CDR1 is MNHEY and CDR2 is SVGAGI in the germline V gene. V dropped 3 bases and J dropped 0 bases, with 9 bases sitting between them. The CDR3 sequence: CASSYGPTSNQPQHF. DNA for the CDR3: TGTGCCAGCAGTTATGGGCCGACTAGCAATCAGCCCCAGCATTTT.

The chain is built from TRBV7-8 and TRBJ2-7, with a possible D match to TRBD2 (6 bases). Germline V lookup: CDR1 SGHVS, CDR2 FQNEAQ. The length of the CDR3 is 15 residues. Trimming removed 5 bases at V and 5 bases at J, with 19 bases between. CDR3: CASSIRGTTPDEQYF. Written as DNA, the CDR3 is TGTGCCAGCAGCATCCGCGGGACCACCCCCGACGAGCAGTACTTC.

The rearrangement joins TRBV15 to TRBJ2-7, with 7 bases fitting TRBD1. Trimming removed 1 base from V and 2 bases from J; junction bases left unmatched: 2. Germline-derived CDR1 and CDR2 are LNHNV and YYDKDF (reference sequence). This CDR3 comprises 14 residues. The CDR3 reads CATSRVGTAYEQYF. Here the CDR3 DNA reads TGTGCCACCAGCAGAGTTGGGACAGCCTACGAGCAGTACTTC.

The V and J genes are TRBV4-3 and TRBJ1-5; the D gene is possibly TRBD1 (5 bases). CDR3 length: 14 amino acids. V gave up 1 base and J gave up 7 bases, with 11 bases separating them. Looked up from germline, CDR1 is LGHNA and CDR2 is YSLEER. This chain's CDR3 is CASSQAKGRQPQHF. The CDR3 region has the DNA TGCGCCAGCAGCCAAGCTAAGGGGAGGCAGCCCCAGCATTTT.

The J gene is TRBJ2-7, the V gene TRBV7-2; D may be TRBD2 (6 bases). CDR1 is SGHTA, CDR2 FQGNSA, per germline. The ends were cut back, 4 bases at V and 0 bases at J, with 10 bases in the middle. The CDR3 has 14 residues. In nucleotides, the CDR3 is TGTGCCAGCAGCTACCGGACTACCTCCTACGAGCAGTACTTC. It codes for CASSYRTTSYEQYF.